Presented here are 16 T cell receptor beta chains from one specimen sequenced in a study of cytomegalovirus exposure and HLA in healthy donors. Amplification used 60 Vbeta primers and 13 Jbeta primers. The data were produced by immunoSEQ multiplex PCR, yet TCRdb's version contains in-frame clones alone and is incomplete. The repertoire holds about 94,000 clones, with 60% to 80% as singletons. Sample: PBMCs. These receptors were obtained from a woman aged 40 to 50 in good health and CMV-seronegative.

This chain links TRBV28 with TRBJ2-7; 14 nucleotides agree with TRBD2. The ends lost 2 bases at V and 7 bases at J; junction bases unmatched: 7. The CDR3 is 16 amino acids. Germline V gene sequence: CDR1 MDHEN, CDR2 SYDVKM. The CDR3, as DNA: TGTGCCAGCAGTTTAGGGACTAGCGGGGGCCTTGGGGAGCAGTACTTC. Encoded protein: CASSLGTSGGLGEQYF. Full variable domain (remainder filled in from reference TRBV28 and TRBJ2-7): DVKVTQSSRYLVKRTGEKVFLECVQDMDHENMFWYRQDPGLGLRLIYFSYDVKMKEKGDIPEGYSVSREKKERFSLILESASTNQTSMYLCASSLGTSGGLGEQYFGPGTRLTVT.

This clone is a singleton in its sample. This rearrangement joins TRBV9 to TRBJ1-2; 8 nucleotides agree with TRBD1. The ends lost 4 bases at V and 7 bases at J; junction bases unmatched: 9. The CDR3 spans 14 residues. The germline V gene encodes CDR1 SGDLS and CDR2 YYNGEE. The CDR3 bases are TGTGCCAGCAGCACTCGGACAGGGTGGTCTGGCTACACCTTC. It codes for CASSTRTGWSGYTF. Full variable domain (outside the CDR3, taken from reference TRBV9 and TRBJ1-2): DSGVTQTPKHLITATGQRVTLRCSPRSGDLSVYWYQQSLDQGLQFLIQYYNGEERAKGNILERFSAQQFPDLHSELNLSSLELGDSALYFCASSTRTGWSGYTFGSGTRLTVV.

To note about this clone: The junction and the germline gene differ at one end; a read error may be behind it. The V gene is TRBV19, the J gene TRBJ2-7, with 7 bases fitting TRBD1. CDR1 LNHDA and CDR2 SQIVND come from the germline V gene (reference sequence). CDR3 length equals 12 residues. DNA of the CDR3: TGTGCCAGTAGTGGGGACAGTTACGTGCAGTACTTC. The encoded protein is CASSGDSYVQYF.

This chain uses TRBV9 with TRBJ1-2, with unresolved D. CDR1 is SGDLS, CDR2 YYNGEE, per germline. The CDR3 has 14 amino acids. The V gene lost 5 bases and the J gene lost 2 bases, with 13 bases spanning the gap. As DNA, the CDR3 is TGTGCCAGCAGTCCAGAGCTAGGCAACTATGGCTACACCTTC. It yields the protein CASSPELGNYGYTF. Combining the CDR3 with reference TRBV9 and TRBJ1-2 gives the whole variable domain DSGVTQTPKHLITATGQRVTLRCSPRSGDLSVYWYQQSLDQGLQFLIQYYNGEERAKGNILERFSAQQFPDLHSELNLSSLELGDSALYFCASSPELGNYGYTFGSGTRLTVV.

CDR3 nucleotide sequence: TGTGCCAGCAGCAGGGGGACTAGCGGGGTTTATCTGGAGCAGTTCTTC. Protein: CASSRGTSGVYLEQFF. V is TRBV5-4 and J is TRBJ2-1; 13 bases align to TRBD2. The germline V gene has CDR1 SGHNT and CDR2 YYREEE (reference sequence). The V and J ends lost 4 bases and 10 bases, in that order; junction bases with no gene match: 11. CDR3 size: 16 residues.

This clone was counted only a few times. V usage is TRBV7-3 and J usage is TRBJ2-7; 7 bases align to TRBD2. With V trimmed by 0 bases and J by 2 bases, 4 bases remained unmatched. Germline V lookup: CDR1 SGHTA, CDR2 FQGTGA. The length of the CDR3 is 15 residues. CDR3 sequence: CASSLTGGSAYEQYF. CDR3 DNA: TGTGCCAGCAGCTTAACGGGGGGGAGCGCCTACGAGCAGTACTTC.

This chain joins TRBV5-4 and TRBJ1-6; D is unresolved. Per the germline V gene, CDR1 is SGHNT and CDR2 is YYREEE (reference sequence). The CDR3 spans 13 residues. The ends were cut back, 0 bases at V and 14 bases at J, with 12 bases in the middle. CDR3 coding DNA: TGTGCCAGCAGCTTGGCCGAGGGCGCCGCCCTCCACTTT. This sequence encodes CASSLAEGAALHF.

This clone was seen a few times. This sequence joins TRBV6-5 and TRBJ1-1; no reliable D call. Trimming shortened V by 0 bases and J by 0 bases, and 8 bases separated the two germline ends. Germline assignment: CDR1 MNHEY and CDR2 SVGAGI. This CDR3 region has 15 residues. CDR3 nucleotide sequence: TGTGCCAGCAGTTACTCGATACAGATGAACACTGAAGCTTTCTTT. Amino acids: CASSYSIQMNTEAFF.

The chain couples TRBV7-8 to TRBJ1-1; the D gene is possibly TRBD1 (5 bases). The CDR3 sequence is 15 residues long. V was trimmed by 0 bases and J by 6 bases, leaving 14 bases between them. Germline CDR1 SGHVS, CDR2 FQNEAQ. The DNA for the CDR3 is TGTGCCAGCAGCTTAGCGTATCAGGGTGGGGCTGAAGCTTTCTTT. This codes for CASSLAYQGGAEAFF.

This chain uses TRBV6-5 with TRBJ1-2, with D perhaps TRBD1 (6 bases). V lost 6 bases and J 2 bases, leaving 16 bases between the germline ends. The CDR3 length is 15 residues. Germline V gene sequence: CDR1 MNHEY, CDR2 SVGAGI. DNA for the CDR3: TGTGCCAGCAGATTACCTGGGACATCCAACTATGGCTACACCTTC. Protein product: CASRLPGTSNYGYTF.

In its sample, this clone was seen a few times. The gene calls are TRBV6-4 and TRBJ2-2; D gene uncertain. With 0 bases removed from V and 1 base from J, the gap between germline ends came to 6 bases. CDR3 length: 15 amino acids. Germline V gene lookup returns CDR1 MRHNA and CDR2 SNTAGT. CDR3 nucleotide sequence: TGTGCCAGCAGTGACTCATCAGAGAACACCGGGGAGCTGTTTTTT. It yields the protein CASSDSSENTGELFF.

Points on this clone: The junction departs from germline at one end; a sequencing error may be responsible. The rearrangement uses TRBV25-1 and TRBJ1-2, with a possible D match to TRBD1 (5 bases). The CDR3 has 11 residues. The germline CDR1 and CDR2 sequences are MGHDK and SYGVNS. CDR3 sequence reads: CASSATGGYPF. CDR3 in DNA: TGTGCCAGCAGTGCCACAGGTGGCTACCCCTTC.

The rearrangement uses TRBV4-1 and TRBJ2-7; 9 bases line up with TRBD1. This CDR3 region has 15 residues. Per the germline V gene, CDR1 is MGHRA and CDR2 is YSYEKL. V was pared by 2 bases and J by 7 bases, with 9 bases of the junction left unmatched. Here the CDR3 DNA reads TGCGCCAGCAGCCAATCCGGGACAGGGCTACTTGAGCAGTACTTC. This encodes CASSQSGTGLLEQYF.

V gene TRBV5-4 combines with J gene TRBJ2-5, with D hard to call. Per germline, CDR1 SGHNT and CDR2 YYREEE (reference sequence). There are 13 residues in the CDR3. V dropped 6 bases and J dropped 5 bases, with 14 bases sitting between them. The CDR3, as DNA: TGTGCCAGCAATCCCACAGATACGGAGACCCAGTACTTC. This encodes CASNPTDTETQYF. The complete variable domain, with remaining parts taken from reference TRBV5-4 and TRBJ2-5, reads ETGVTQSPTHLIKTRGQQVTLRCSSQSGHNTVSWYQQALGQGPQFIFQYYREEENGRGNFPPRFSGLQFPNYSSELNVNALELDDSALYLCASNPTDTETQYFGPGTRLLVL.

V and J are TRBV12-5 and TRBJ1-1, with D unresolved. CDR3 length equals 13 residues. Germline CDR1 LGHNT, CDR2 FRNRAP. V lost 6 bases, J lost 0 bases, and 8 bases lay in between. In DNA, the CDR3 is TGTGCTAGTGGCCCTGGGCTGAACACTGAAGCTTTCTTT. This gives the protein CASGPGLNTEAFF.

This chain links TRBV7-2 with TRBJ1-4; 9 bases are a match to TRBD1. J was trimmed by 3 bases and V by 2 bases; bases with no gene match: 1. The CDR3 has 15 residues. In germline, CDR1 is SGHTA, CDR2 FQGNSA. DNA of the CDR3: TGTGCCAGCAGCTTACGGACAGGGGCTAATGAAAAACTGTTTTTT. Translating it yields CASSLRTGANEKLFF. Full variable domain (outside the CDR3, taken from reference TRBV7-2 and TRBJ1-4): GAGVSQSPSNKVTEKGKDVELRCDPISGHTALYWYRQSLGQGLEFLIYFQGNSAPDKSGLPSDRFSAERTGGSVSTLTIQRTQQEDSAVYLCASSLRTGANEKLFFGSGTQLSVL.